The rows below give T cell receptor beta chains drawn from one sample of a study of T cells expressing NK-cell markers. TCRdb re-analyzed the 5' RACE reads; it lists each CDR3 protein once, without DNA. Its table records roughly 110,000 distinct CDR3 sequences. The material sequenced was blood T cells: a sorted CD56 or NKG2C T cell subset, CD4+ or CD8+ T cells, or bulk PBMC T cells (not recorded which). These receptors were obtained from a woman between 18 and 70 years old in good health. The CDR3 runs from the conserved cysteine through the conserved F or W.

j_call v_call cdr3_aa
TRBJ2-7 TRBV6-2/TRBV6-3 CASSTLGTGVLYEQYF
TRBJ2-3 TRBV6-4 CASSDRVSADTQYF
TRBJ1-5 TRBV12-3/TRBV12-4 CATKPGGNQPQHF
TRBJ2-1 TRBV20-1 CSAPLRWAHNEQFF
TRBJ2-1 TRBV5-6 CASSFRDSPLDEQFF
TRBJ2-1 TRBV20-1 CSAVPGSSYNEQFF
TRBJ2-2 TRBV6-5 CASSYTPFGRTINTGELFF
TRBJ2-7 TRBV15 CATSRVVLAVNEQYF
TRBJ2-7 TRBV20-1 CSAPFSGSYEQYF
TRBJ2-7 TRBV7-2 CASSPPSDGAYEQYF
TRBJ2-2 TRBV5-1 CASSAWEGTANTGELFF
TRBJ1-2 TRBV25-1 CASSGVGALSNYGYTF
TRBJ2-1 TRBV12-3/TRBV12-4 CASLMTGGEYNEQFF
TRBJ2-5 TRBV27 CASSLSIALPTQYF
TRBJ2-7 TRBV6-2/TRBV6-3 CASSWASGRSSEQYF
TRBJ2-7 TRBV20-1 CSAPGDSLLSYEQYF
TRBJ2-5 TRBV4-3 CASSQIGGETQYF
TRBJ1-2 TRBV11-2 CASSLGPYGYTF
TRBJ1-2 TRBV29-1 CSVLGSGDVGYTF
TRBJ2-5 TRBV12-3/TRBV12-4 CASSSTGQGLREETQYF
TRBJ2-2 TRBV18 CASSPGTSWAGELFF
TRBJ1-1 TRBV5-4 CASSLPDGENTEAFF
TRBJ1-1 TRBV12-3/TRBV12-4 CASQHGREAFF